This TCR beta chain stems from a study of blood T cells in healthy people across ages. The length of the CDR3 is 12 residues. Germline CDR1 SEHNR, CDR2 FQNEAQ (reference sequence). Trimming took off 6 bases at V and 9 bases at J, with 12 bases between the two ends. This clonotype was found many times. Sample-barcoded 5' priming and a J-beta primer mix drove a second PCR of roughly 6 to 12 cycles. One entry per CDR3 protein results from TCRdb running MiXCR on the 5' RACE reads. The sample includes 650,000 to 900,000 distinct CDR3 sequences, approximately 67% seen only once; the top ten take around 30%.

Sequences were obtained from blood. The sequence was collected from a young man in good health. The V call is TRBV7-9, the J call TRBJ2-1; a possible D gene is TRBD2 (6 bases). This CDR3 reads CASSLGGGEQFF. In DNA form, the CDR3 reads TGTGCCAGCAGTCTTGGGGGAGGTGAGCAGTTCTTC.